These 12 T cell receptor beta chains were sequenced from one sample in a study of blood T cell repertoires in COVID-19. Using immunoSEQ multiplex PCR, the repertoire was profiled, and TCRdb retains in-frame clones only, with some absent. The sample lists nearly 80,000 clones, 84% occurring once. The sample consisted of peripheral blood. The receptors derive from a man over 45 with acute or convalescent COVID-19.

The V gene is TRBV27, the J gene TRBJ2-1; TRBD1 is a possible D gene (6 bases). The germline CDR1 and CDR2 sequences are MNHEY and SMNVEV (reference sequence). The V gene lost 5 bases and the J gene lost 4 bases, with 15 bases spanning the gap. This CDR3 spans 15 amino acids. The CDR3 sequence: CASSPEGTGYNEQFF. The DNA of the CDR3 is TGTGCCAGCAGTCCTGAAGGTACAGGGTACAATGAGCAGTTCTTC.

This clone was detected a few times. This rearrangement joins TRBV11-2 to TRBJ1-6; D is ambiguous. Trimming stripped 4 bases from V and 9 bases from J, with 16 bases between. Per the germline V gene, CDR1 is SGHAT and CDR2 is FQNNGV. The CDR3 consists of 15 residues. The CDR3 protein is CASSSRGREGSPLHF. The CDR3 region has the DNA TGTGCCAGCAGCTCCCGTGGGAGGGAGGGTTCACCCCTCCACTTT.

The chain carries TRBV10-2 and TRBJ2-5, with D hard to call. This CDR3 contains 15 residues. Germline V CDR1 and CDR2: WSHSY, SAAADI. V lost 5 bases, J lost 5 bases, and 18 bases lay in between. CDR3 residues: CASSNTGSSRETQYF. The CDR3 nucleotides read TGCGCCAGCAGTAACACCGGGTCCTCCCGGGAGACCCAGTACTTC.

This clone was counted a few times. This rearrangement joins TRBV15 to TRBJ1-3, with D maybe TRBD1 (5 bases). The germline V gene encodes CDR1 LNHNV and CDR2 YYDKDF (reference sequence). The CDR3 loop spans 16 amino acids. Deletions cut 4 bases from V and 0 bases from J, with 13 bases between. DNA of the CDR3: TGTGCCACCAGCACAGTTAGGGGAAGCTCTGGAAACACCATATATTTT. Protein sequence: CATSTVRGSSGNTIYF.

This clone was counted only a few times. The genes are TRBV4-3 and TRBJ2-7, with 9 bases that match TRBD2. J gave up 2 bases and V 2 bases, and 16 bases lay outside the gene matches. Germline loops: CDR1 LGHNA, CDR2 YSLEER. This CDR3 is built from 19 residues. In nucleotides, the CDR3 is TGCGCCAGCAGCCAATATTTCACGGGAGCAGGACTAGCGACCTACGAGCAGTACTTC. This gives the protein CASSQYFTGAGLATYEQYF.

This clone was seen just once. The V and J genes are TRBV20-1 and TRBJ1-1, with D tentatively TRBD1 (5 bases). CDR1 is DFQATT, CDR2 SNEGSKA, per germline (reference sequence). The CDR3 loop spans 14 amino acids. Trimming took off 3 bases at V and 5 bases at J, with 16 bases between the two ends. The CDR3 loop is CSASLAGGGTEAFF. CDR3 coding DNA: TGCAGTGCTAGTCTGGCCGGGGGGGGGACTGAAGCTTTCTTT.

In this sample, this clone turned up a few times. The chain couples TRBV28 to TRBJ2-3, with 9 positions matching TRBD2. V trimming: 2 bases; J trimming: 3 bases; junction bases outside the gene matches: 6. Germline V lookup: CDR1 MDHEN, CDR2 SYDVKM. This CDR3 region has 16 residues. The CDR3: CASSLILRGGTDTQYF. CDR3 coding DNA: TGTGCCAGCAGTTTAATCTTGCGGGGGGGGACAGATACGCAGTATTTT.

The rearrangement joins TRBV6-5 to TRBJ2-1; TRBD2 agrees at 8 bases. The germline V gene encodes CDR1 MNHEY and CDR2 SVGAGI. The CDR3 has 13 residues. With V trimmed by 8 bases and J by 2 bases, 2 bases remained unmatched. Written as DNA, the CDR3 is TGTGCCAGCGGACTAGCAACCTACAATGAGCAGTTCTTC. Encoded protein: CASGLATYNEQFF.

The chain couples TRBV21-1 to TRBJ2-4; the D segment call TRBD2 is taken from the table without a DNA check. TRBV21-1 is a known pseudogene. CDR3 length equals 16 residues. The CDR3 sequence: CASSKGEDLGKNIQYF. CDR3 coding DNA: TGTGCCAGCAGCAAAGGCGAGGACTTAGGCAAAAACATTCAGTACTTC.

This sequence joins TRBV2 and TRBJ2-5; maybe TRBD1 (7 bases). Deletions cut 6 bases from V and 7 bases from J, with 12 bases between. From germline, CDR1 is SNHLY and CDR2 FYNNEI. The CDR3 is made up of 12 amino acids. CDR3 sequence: CASREGAGTQYF. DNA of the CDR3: TGTGCCAGCAGGGAGGGGGCTGGGACCCAGTACTTC.

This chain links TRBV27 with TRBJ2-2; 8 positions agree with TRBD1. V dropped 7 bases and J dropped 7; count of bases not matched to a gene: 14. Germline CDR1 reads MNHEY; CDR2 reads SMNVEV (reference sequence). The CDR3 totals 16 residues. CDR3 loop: CASTARGQGARGELFF. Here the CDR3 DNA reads TGTGCCAGCACCGCCAGGGGGCAGGGAGCCCGCGGGGAGCTGTTTTTT.

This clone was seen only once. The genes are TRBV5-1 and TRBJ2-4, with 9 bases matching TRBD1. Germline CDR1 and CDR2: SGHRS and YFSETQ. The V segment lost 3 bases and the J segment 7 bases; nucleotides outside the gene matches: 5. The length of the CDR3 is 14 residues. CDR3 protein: CASSSQGALNIQYF. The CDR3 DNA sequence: TGCGCCAGCAGCTCACAGGGGGCTTTGAACATTCAGTACTTC.